A selection of T cell receptor beta chains follows, all from one sample in a study of graft-versus-host responses after intestinal transplantation. Generated by immunoSEQ multiplex PCR, the TCRdb table keeps only in-frame clones and is missing some. The sample carries about 88,000 clones, roughly 93% recorded once. For these receptors, no antigen is known. The sample consisted of unstimulated CD4+ T cells sorted from spleen or lymph node cells, taken before transplant. These TCRs come from a human donor who was the organ donor for an intestinal transplant. CDR3s leave out the opening cysteine and the closing phenylalanine or tryptophan.

V | CDR3
TRBV5-6 | ASSLAGADYTIY
TRBV15 | ATSRDRASYGYT
TRBV29-1 | SVRLAGFTDTQY
TRBV9 | ASSVVSGDTPQY
TRBV7-2 | ASSLDSGTYYEQY
TRBV6-6 | ASSYYSGASYNEQF
TRBV6-5 | ASSYSSVSAYEQY
TRBV11-3 | ASSGLGTDTQY
TRBV5-1 | ASSLEGQGFSDTQY
TRBV14 | ASSQDWGRRTEAF
TRBV7-9 | ASTLEGNEQF
TRBV6-5 | ASSYQGAFYNEQF
TRBV30 | AWSVRGNTEAF
TRBV5-1 | ASSPGQYNEQF
TRBV14 | ASSQQGRSSYNEQF
TRBV10-2 | ASSDGNSPLH
TRBV6-6 | ASREEGYNSPLH
TRBV28 | ASSLAGVKNIQY
TRBV9 | ASSVGMGERETQY
TRBV7-9 | ASSLDGQGASDTQY
TRBV6-1 | ASSEVGRGREQY
TRBV5-4 | ASSTDTQGDTQY
TRBV5-4 | ASKIGSGSLNYGYT
TRBV9 | ASSPGPKDYNEQF
TRBV7-3 | ASSLIGRGNTEAF
TRBV7-2 | ASTEVQGRYGYT
TRBV12-5 | ASGLSRGDGYNEQF
TRBV12-5 | ASGLSSGQAIYGYT
TRBV4-1 | ASSQTGQGFYSPLH
TRBV6-1 | ASSEIRTVSNQPQH
TRBV5-1 | ASTLDSPPDTQY
TRBV6-6 | ASILNTEAF
TRBV19 | ASSMPTDTQY
TRBV4-3 | ASSTRLRGYNGYT
TRBV6-5 | ASSFGQGNSPLH
TRBV5-1 | ASSLVGGSDTGELF
TRBV6-1 | ASSESGAGANVLT
TRBV30 | AWSRDPSGSGYT
TRBV5-1 | ASSFAGVRTGELF
TRBV19 | ASSIRSPSTNEKLF
TRBV19 | ASSKGGYQETQY
TRBV9 | ASSSKREGSNSPLH
TRBV28 | ASSSSGEGRMNTEAF
TRBV7-9 | ASSGQNRGSGNTIY
TRBV28 | ASRGGQEETQY